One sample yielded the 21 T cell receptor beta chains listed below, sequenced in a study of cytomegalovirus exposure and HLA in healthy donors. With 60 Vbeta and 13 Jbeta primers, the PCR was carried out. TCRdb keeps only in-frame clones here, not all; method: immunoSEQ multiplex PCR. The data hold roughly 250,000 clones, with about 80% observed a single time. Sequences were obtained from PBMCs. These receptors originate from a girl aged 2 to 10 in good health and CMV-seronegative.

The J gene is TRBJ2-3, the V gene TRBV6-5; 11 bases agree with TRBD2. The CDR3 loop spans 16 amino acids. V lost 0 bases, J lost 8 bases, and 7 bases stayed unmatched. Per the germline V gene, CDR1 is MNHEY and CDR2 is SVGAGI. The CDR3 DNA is TGTGCCAGCAGTTACTCGATTACTAGCGGGGGATTTACGCAGTATTTT. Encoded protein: CASSYSITSGGFTQYF.

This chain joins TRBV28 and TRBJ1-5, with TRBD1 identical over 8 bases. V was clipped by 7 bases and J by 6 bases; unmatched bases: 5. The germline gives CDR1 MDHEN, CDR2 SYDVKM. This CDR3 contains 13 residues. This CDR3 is CASTQGARQPQHF. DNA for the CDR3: TGTGCCAGCACTCAGGGGGCGCGTCAGCCCCAGCATTTT.

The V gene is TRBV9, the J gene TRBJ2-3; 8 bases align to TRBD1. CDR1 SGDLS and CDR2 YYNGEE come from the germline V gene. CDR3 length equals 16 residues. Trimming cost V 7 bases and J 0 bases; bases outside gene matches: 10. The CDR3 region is CASGDGDRTSTDTQYF. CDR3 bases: TGTGCCAGCGGGGATGGGGACAGGACTAGCACAGATACGCAGTATTTT.

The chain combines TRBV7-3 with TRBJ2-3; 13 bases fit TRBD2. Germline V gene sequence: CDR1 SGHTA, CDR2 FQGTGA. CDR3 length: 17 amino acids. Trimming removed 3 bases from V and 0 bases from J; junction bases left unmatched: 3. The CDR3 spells CASSLGGLAGSTDTQYF. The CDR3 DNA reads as TGTGCCAGCAGCTTGGGGGGACTAGCGGGGAGCACAGATACGCAGTATTTT.

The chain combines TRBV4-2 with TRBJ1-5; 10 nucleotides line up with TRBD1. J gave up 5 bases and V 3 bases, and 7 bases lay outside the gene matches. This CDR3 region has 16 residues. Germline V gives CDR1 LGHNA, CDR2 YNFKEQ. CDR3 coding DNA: TGTGCCAGCAGCCAGTACGGGACAGGGGCCCATCAGCCCCAGCATTTT. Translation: CASSQYGTGAHQPQHF.

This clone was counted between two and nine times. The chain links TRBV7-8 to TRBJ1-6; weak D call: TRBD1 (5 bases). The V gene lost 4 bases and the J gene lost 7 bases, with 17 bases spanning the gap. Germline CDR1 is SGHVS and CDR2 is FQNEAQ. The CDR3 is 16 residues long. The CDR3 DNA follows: TGTGCCAGCAGCTCCGTCCCCGTAACAGGAAATTCACCCCTCCACTTT. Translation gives CASSSVPVTGNSPLHF.

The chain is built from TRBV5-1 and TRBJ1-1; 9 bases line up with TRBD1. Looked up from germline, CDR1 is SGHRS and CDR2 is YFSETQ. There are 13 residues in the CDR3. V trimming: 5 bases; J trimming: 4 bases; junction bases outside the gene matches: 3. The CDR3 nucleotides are TGCGCCAGCAGACCGACAGGGGGCACTGAAGCTTTCTTT. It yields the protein CASRPTGGTEAFF.

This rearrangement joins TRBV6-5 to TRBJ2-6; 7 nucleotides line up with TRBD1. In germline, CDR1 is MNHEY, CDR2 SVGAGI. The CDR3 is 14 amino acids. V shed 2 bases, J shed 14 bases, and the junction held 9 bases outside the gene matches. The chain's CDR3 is CASSYSTGEVILTF. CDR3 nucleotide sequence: TGTGCCAGCAGTTACAGCACAGGGGAAGTCATCCTGACTTTC.

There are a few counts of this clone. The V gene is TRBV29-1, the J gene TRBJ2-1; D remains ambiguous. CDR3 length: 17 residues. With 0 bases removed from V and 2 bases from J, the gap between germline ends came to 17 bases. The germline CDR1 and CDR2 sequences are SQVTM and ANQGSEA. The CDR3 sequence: CSVEDLTDPYAYNEQFF. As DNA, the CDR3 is TGCAGCGTTGAAGACTTAACAGACCCATACGCCTACAATGAGCAGTTCTTC.

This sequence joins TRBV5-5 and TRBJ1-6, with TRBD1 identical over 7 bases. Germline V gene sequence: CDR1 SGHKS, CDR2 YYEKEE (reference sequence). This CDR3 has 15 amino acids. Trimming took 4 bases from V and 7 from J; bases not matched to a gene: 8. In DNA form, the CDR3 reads TGTGCCAGCAGCCGATTAGACAGGGAGAATTCACCCCTCCACTTT. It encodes CASSRLDRENSPLHF.

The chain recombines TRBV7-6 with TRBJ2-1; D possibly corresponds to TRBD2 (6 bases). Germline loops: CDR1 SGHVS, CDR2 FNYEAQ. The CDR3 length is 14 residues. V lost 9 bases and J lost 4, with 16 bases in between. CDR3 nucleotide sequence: TGTGCCAGTCTGATAGGCGGGAAGTACAATGAGCAGTTCTTC. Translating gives CASLIGGKYNEQFF.

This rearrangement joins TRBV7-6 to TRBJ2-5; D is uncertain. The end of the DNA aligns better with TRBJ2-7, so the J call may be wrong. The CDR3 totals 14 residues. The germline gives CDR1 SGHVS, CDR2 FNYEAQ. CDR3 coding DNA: TGTGCCAGCAGCTTAGGGCAGGTCCCCTACGAGCAGTACTTC. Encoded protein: CASSLGQVPYEQYF.

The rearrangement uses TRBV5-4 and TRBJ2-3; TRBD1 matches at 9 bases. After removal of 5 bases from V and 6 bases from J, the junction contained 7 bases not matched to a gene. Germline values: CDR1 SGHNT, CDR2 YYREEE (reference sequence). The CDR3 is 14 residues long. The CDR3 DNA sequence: TGTGCCAGCAGTAACAGGGGGCTCGGGGATACGCAGTATTTT. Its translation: CASSNRGLGDTQYF.

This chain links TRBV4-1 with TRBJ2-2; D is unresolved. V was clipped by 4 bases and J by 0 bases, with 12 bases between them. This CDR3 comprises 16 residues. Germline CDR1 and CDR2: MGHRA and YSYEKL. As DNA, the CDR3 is TGCGCCAGCAGCCTAGAGAGTTACGCGAACACCGGGGAGCTGTTTTTT. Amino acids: CASSLESYANTGELFF.

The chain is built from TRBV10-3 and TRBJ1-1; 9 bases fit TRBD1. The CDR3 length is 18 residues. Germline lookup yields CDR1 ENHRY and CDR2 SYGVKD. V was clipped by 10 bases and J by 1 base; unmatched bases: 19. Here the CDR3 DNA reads TGTGCCAGATTTACAGGGGGCCAGAATACTATTAAGAACACTGAAGCTTTCTTT. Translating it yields CARFTGGQNTIKNTEAFF.

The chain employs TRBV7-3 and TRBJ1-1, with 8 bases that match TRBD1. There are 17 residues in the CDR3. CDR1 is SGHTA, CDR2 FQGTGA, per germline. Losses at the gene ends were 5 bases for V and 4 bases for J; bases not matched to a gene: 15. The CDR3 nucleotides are TGTGCCAGCAGCCTTAGGGCGACAGGGGAAGTGAGCACTGAAGCTTTCTTT. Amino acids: CASSLRATGEVSTEAFF.

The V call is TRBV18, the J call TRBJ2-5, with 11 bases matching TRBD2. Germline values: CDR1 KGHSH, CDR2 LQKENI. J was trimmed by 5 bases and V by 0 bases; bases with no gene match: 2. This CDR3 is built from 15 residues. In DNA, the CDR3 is TGTGCCAGCTCACCACCGGGACTAGCGGTTGAGACCCAGTACTTC. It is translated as CASSPPGLAVETQYF.

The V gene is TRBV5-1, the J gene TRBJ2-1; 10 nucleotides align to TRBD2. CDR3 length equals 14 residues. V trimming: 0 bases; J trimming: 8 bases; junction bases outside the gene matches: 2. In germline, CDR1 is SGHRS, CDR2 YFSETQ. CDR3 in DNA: TGCGCCAGCAGCTTGGGAGCGGGAGGGGATGAGCAGTTCTTC. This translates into CASSLGAGGDEQFF. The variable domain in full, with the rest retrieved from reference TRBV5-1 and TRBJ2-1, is KAGVTQTPRYLIKTRGQQVTLSCSPISGHRSVSWYQQTPGQGLQFLFEYFSETQRNKGNFPGRFSGRQFSNSRSEMNVSTLELGDSALYLCASSLGAGGDEQFFGPGTRLTVL.

As DNA, the CDR3 is TGTGCCAGCAGAGGACTAGCGGGATGGTTAGGGGAGACCCAGTACTTC. Translating gives CASRGLAGWLGETQYF. The chain carries TRBV6-4 and TRBJ2-5, with 12 bases matching TRBD2. CDR1 is MRHNA and CDR2 is SNTAGT in the germline V gene. This CDR3 comprises 16 residues. Trimming at V came to 6 bases and at J to 5 bases, leaving 10 bases not matched to a gene.

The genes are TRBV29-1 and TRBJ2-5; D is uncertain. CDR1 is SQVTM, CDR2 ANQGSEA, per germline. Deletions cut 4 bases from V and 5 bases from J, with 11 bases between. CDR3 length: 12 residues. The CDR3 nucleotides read TGCAGCGTTGTTCTCCTCGGGGAGACCCAGTACTTC. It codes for CSVVLLGETQYF. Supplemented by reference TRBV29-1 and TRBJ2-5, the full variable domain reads SAVISQKPSRDICQRGTSLTIQCQVDSQVTMMFWYRQQPGQSLTLIATANQGSEATYESGFVIDKFPISRPNLTFSTLTVSNMSPEDSSIYLCSVVLLGETQYFGPGTRLLVL.

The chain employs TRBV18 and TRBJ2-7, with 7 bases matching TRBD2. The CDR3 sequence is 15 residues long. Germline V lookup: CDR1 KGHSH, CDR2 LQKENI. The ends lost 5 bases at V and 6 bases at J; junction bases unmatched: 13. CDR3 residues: CASSSYGLVYFEQYF. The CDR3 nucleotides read TGTGCCAGCTCATCATATGGACTAGTTTACTTCGAGCAGTACTTC.